Below, 10 T cell receptor beta chains from the same sample are listed, as sequenced in a study of cytomegalovirus exposure and HLA in healthy donors. The PCR contained 60 Vbeta and 13 Jbeta primers. TCRdb's table, derived via immunoSEQ multiplex PCR, lists solely in-frame clones and lacks some. The sample yields about 200,000 clones, about 81% seen once. Sequencing was done on a sample of PBMCs. These receptors were collected from a woman between 45 and 60 years old in good health and CMV-seropositive.

The chain carries TRBV7-2 and TRBJ2-5; D perhaps matches TRBD2 (5 bases). Trimming cost V 4 bases and J 2 bases, with 14 bases left between them. This CDR3 is built from 15 residues. The V gene's germline CDR1 is SGHTA and CDR2 FQGNSA. CDR3 DNA: TGTGCCAGCAGCTCATCGGGGAGATCGCAAGAGACCCAGTACTTC. The encoded protein is CASSSSGRSQETQYF.

The chain has TRBV10-3 and TRBJ2-5; tentative D call: TRBD1 (5 bases). The CDR3 sequence is 14 residues long. V was pared by 2 bases and J by 0 bases, with 7 bases between. Germline V gives CDR1 ENHRY, CDR2 SYGVKD. The CDR3 region is CAISEGRDQETQYF. The CDR3 coding sequence is TGTGCCATCAGTGAGGGCAGGGACCAAGAGACCCAGTACTTC.

The rearrangement links TRBV30 to TRBJ1-1, with a weak D call TRBD1 (6 bases). Germline V gene data show CDR1 as GTSNPN and CDR2 as SVGIG (reference sequence). The CDR3 is 13 residues long. Trimming removed 3 bases at V and 6 bases at J, with 14 bases between. For the CDR3, the DNA is TGTGCCTGGAGACTCACAGGGATCGCTGAAGCTTTCTTT. It specifies CAWRLTGIAEAFF.

The chain combines TRBV7-2 with TRBJ2-7, with 10 bases lining up with TRBD1. The CDR3 totals 15 residues. The V gene's germline CDR1 is SGHTA and CDR2 FQGNSA. The trim removed 7 bases at V and 3 bases at J, leaving 9 bases unmatched. The CDR3 spells CASNPYGTGVYEQYF. The DNA for the CDR3 is TGTGCCAGCAACCCTTATGGGACAGGGGTCTACGAGCAGTACTTC.

The chain links TRBV5-5 to TRBJ1-6; possible D gene TRBD1, 5 bases. The ends were cut back, 0 bases at V and 9 bases at J, with 13 bases in the middle. The CDR3 is 15 amino acids. CDR1 is SGHKS, CDR2 YYEKEE, per germline (reference sequence). CDR3 DNA: TGTGCCAGCAGCTTGGATCTAGGGGAGGCTTCACCCCTCCACTTT. Residues: CASSLDLGEASPLHF.

This clone has more than one count but fewer than ten. The chain uses TRBV29-1 and TRBJ2-2; D is possibly TRBD2 (5 bases). Trimming pared 4 bases from V and 4 bases from J, leaving 13 bases between. The CDR3 sequence is 14 residues long. From germline, CDR1 is SQVTM and CDR2 ANQGSEA. CDR3 sequence reads: CSVALQRRTGELFF. The CDR3 DNA sequence: TGCAGCGTTGCCCTCCAGCGGCGCACCGGGGAGCTGTTTTTT.

The rearrangement uses TRBV6-5 and TRBJ1-1; D gene ambiguous. Germline V gene lookup returns CDR1 MNHEY and CDR2 SVGAGI. CDR3 length: 13 amino acids. Trimming left V 5 bases short and J 1 base short, with 8 bases between. The DNA for the CDR3 is TGTGCCAGCAGTCCACTTTCGAACACTGAAGCTTTCTTT. This gives the protein CASSPLSNTEAFF.

CDR3 sequence: CASAAQASSYNEQFF. The CDR3 DNA reads as TGTGCCAGCGCTGCGCAGGCATCGTCCTACAATGAGCAGTTCTTC. This chain connects TRBV2 to TRBJ2-1; D is uncertain. The CDR3 is 15 amino acids. The V and J ends lost 8 bases and 1 base respectively, with 15 bases between them. CDR1 is SNHLY and CDR2 is FYNNEI in the germline V gene.

This clone was detected once. This chain joins TRBV7-2 and TRBJ2-2, with 10 bases that match TRBD2. CDR1 and CDR2 from the germline V gene are SGHTA and FQGNSA. With 4 bases clipped from V and 1 base from J, the junction kept 6 bases outside the gene matches. This CDR3 comprises 17 residues. CDR3 loop: CASSSRAGGKNTGELFF. In DNA, the CDR3 is TGTGCCAGCAGCTCTCGAGCGGGGGGGAAGAACACCGGGGAGCTGTTTTTT.

This sequence joins TRBV27 and TRBJ2-7; no clear D. Germline V gene lookup returns CDR1 MNHEY and CDR2 SMNVEV (reference sequence). Trimming removed 3 bases from V and 5 bases from J, with 2 bases in between. The CDR3 consists of 10 residues. The CDR3 here is CASSFNEQYF. CDR3 sequence (DNA): TGTGCCAGCAGTTTCAACGAGCAGTACTTC.